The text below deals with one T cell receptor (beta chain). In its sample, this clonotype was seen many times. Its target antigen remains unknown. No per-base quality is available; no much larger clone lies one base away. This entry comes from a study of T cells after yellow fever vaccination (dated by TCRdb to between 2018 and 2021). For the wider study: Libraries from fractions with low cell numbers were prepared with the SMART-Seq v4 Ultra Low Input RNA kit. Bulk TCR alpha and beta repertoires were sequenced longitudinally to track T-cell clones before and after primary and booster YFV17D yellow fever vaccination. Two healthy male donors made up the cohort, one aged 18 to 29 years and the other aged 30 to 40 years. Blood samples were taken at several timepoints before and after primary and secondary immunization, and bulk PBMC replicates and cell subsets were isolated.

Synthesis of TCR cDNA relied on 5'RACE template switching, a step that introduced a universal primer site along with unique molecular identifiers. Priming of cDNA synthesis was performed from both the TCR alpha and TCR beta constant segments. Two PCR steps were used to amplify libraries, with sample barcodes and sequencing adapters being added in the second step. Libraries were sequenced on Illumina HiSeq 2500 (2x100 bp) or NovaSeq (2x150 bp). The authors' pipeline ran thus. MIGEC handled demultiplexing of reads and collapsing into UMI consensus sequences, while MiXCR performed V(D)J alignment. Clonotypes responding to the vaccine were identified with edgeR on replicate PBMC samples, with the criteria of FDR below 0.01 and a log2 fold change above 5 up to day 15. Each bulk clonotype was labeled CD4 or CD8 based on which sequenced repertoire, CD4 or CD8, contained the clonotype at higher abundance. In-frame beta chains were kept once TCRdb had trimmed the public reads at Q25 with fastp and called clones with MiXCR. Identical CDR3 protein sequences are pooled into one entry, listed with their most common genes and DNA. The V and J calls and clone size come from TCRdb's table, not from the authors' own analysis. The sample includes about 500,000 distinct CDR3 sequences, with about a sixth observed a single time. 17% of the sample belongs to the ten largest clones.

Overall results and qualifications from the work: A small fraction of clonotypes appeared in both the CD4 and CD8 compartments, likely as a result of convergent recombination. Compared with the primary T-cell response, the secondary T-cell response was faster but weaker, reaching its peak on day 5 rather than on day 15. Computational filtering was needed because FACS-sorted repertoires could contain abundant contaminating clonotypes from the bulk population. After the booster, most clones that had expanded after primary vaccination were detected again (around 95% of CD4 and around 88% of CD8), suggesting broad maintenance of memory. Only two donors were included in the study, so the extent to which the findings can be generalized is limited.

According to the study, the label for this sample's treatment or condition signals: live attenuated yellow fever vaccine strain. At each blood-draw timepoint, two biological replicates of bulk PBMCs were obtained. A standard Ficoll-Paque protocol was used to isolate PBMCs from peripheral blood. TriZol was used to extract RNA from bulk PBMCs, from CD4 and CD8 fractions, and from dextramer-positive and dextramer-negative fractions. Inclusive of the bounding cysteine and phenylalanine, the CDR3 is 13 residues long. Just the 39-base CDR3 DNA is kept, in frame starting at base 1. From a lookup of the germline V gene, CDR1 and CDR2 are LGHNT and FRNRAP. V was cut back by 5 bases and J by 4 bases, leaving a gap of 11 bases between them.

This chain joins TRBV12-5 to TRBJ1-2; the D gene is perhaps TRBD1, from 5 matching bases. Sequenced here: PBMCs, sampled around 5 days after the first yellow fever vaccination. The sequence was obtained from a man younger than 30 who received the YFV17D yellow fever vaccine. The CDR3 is CASGTGLIYGYTF. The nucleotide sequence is TGTGCTAGTGGTACGGGACTGATCTATGGCTACACCTTC.